This T cell receptor beta chain was captured in a study of blood T cell repertoires in COVID-19. Study-level information: Italy, Spain and the United States were the sources of the convalescent and acute COVID-19 samples. PBMCs, B-cell-depleted T cells, or T cells provided the cDNA or gDNA that made up the material.

Seattle patients were enrolled while actively infected and followed longitudinally. Germline V gives CDR1 DFQATT, CDR2 SNEGSKA (reference sequence). CDR3 length: 14 residues. V gave up 3 bases and J gave up 5 bases, with 16 bases separating them. Original processing methods: Amplification of reference gene primers was used by the study to estimate nucleated cell counts. Profiling relied on immunoSEQ multiplex PCR, and the TCRdb table lists in-frame clones only, not all of them. Clone size and the V and J calls come from that table; the DNA yielded D and trimming. The table lists about 420,000 clones, roughly 89% of them singletons.

The chain has TRBV20-1 and TRBJ2-5, with D possibly being TRBD2 (6 bases). What was sequenced was peripheral blood. The origin of this receptor is a man aged 18 to 29 with COVID-19, enrolled during active disease. The CDR3 DNA reads TGCAGTGCTAGTCCCGGGGGAGTGGGGGAGACCCAGTACTTC. As protein: CSASPGGVGETQYF.